This T cell receptor (beta chain) was retrieved from a study of CD8 T cells in Susac syndrome. A quantity of 0.5 to 1 ug RNA underwent reverse transcription using random hexamers. TCRdb fed the immunoSEQ multiplex PCR reads into MiXCR, producing one record per CDR3 protein. The sample shows a few hundred thousand distinct CDR3 sequences, about 90% of them seen only once. Sequencing of TCR beta was carried out in blood CD8+ and CD4+ T cells. The receptor's source is a human donor with multiple sclerosis. The specimen was CD4+ T cells from PBMCs.

The CDR3 coding sequence is TGTGCCAGCAGCCCCGAGAGAGGGTCTGAAGCTTTCTTT. Protein sequence: CASSPERGSEAFF. The chain recombines TRBV7-9 with TRBJ1-1; D is uncertain. V gave up 5 bases and J gave up 6 bases, with 13 bases separating them. The CDR3 covers 13 residues. The germline CDR1 and CDR2 sequences are SEHNR and FQNEAQ (reference sequence).